Here is one T cell receptor beta chain with its context. The record originates from a study of blood T cell repertoires in COVID-19. Germline V gene lookup returns CDR1 KGHSH and CDR2 LQKENI. The CDR3 has 16 residues. The trim removed 2 bases at V and 0 bases at J, leaving 6 bases unmatched. The repertoire was sequenced with immunoSEQ multiplex PCR; TCRdb's copy has only in-frame clones and lacks some. The sample has under 250,000 clones, roughly 81% seen once. The sequenced sample was peripheral blood. The chain uses TRBV18 and TRBJ1-1; 7 bases are a match to TRBD1. The source of this sequence is a man aged 45-60 years who had recovered from COVID-19. The CDR3 loop reads CASSPMTGNLNTEAFF. Written as DNA, the CDR3 is TGTGCCAGCTCACCAATGACAGGGAATTTGAACACTGAAGCTTTCTTT.